Shown below are 24 T cell receptor beta chains from a single sample sequenced in a study of T-cell reconstitution after alpha-beta-depleted transplantation in children. Preparation of the TCRbeta library used unique molecular identifiers. A single record per CDR3 protein comes from TCRdb applying MiXCR to the PCR reads. The table lists about 200,000 distinct CDR3 sequences, roughly 6.3% of them singletons. The sample consisted of PBMCs, taken before TCRalphabeta/CD19-depleted stem cell transplant. The receptor set was obtained from a girl in the first two years of life with combined immunodeficiency, due to receive a stem cell transplant.

Many counts were recorded for this clonotype. The chain joins TRBV7-9 to TRBJ2-7; D not resolved. This CDR3 spans 14 amino acids. CDR1 SEHNR and CDR2 FQNEAQ come from the germline V gene (reference sequence). With 5 bases removed from V and 7 bases from J, the gap between germline ends came to 18 bases. CDR3 protein: CASSPSSRPLEQYF. As DNA, the CDR3 is TGTGCCAGCAGCCCCTCTTCTCGGCCCTTGGAGCAGTACTTC. Full variable domain (outside the CDR3, taken from reference TRBV7-9 and TRBJ2-7): DTGVSQNPRHKITKRGQNVTFRCDPISEHNRLYWYRQTLGQGPEFLTYFQNEAQLEKSRLLSDRFSAERPKGSFSTLEIQRTEQGDSAMYLCASSPSSRPLEQYFGPGTRLTVT.

This clonotype was seen repeatedly, ten times or more. This chain links TRBV7-2 with TRBJ2-1; 9 bases match TRBD2. Germline CDR1 is SGHTA and CDR2 is FQGNSA. CDR3 length equals 19 residues. V gave up 2 bases and J gave up 0 bases; unmatched junction bases: 11. The CDR3 is CASSLLASGTLSSYNEQFF. In nucleotides, the CDR3 is TGTGCCAGCAGCTTACTGGCTAGCGGGACCCTGAGCTCCTACAATGAGCAGTTCTTC.

This clonotype was counted many times. The chain has TRBV29-1 and TRBJ2-7; TRBD1 is a possible D gene (5 bases). CDR3 size: 14 residues. Trimming stripped 3 bases from V and 5 bases from J, with 17 bases between. The germline gives CDR1 SQVTM, CDR2 ANQGSEA. In DNA form, the CDR3 reads TGCAGCGTTGAGGCGCAGGACACCGAAAACGAGCAGTACTTC. Protein sequence: CSVEAQDTENEQYF.

This clonotype was counted at least ten times. This sequence joins TRBV7-8 and TRBJ1-2; 7 bases are a match to TRBD1. V was clipped by 0 bases and J by 2 bases; unmatched bases: 3. The germline gives CDR1 SGHVS, CDR2 FQNEAQ. The CDR3 has 15 residues. DNA for the CDR3: TGTGCCAGCAGCTTAGCCGTACAGGGGAACTATGGCTACACCTTC. Protein product: CASSLAVQGNYGYTF.

This clonotype has at least ten counts. The chain has TRBV20-1 and TRBJ2-1; 11 nucleotides line up with TRBD2. The CDR3 runs to 12 residues. Germline values: CDR1 DFQATT, CDR2 SNEGSKA (reference sequence). In DNA, the CDR3 is TGCGCCGGGACTAGCGGACTGAATGAGCAGTTCTTC. It specifies CAGTSGLNEQFF.

Only a few counts were recorded for this clonotype. The V and J genes are TRBV7-9 and TRBJ1-2; D is undetermined. Germline V gives CDR1 SEHNR, CDR2 FQNEAQ (reference sequence). The CDR3 is 14 residues long. The V and J ends lost 0 bases and 5 bases respectively, with 10 bases between them. This CDR3 reads CASSLALGGYGYTF. CDR3 DNA sequence: TGTGCCAGCAGCTTAGCGCTCGGCGGGTATGGCTACACCTTC.

This clonotype was seen at least ten times. The rearrangement links TRBV5-1 to TRBJ2-2; TRBD2 matches 8 bases. Germline loops: CDR1 SGHRS, CDR2 YFSETQ. CDR3 length: 16 residues. V trimming: 4 bases; J trimming: 5 bases; junction bases outside the gene matches: 10. The CDR3 nucleotides are TGCGCCAGCAGCGATCGATCGATAGCGGGAACCGGGGAGCTGTTTTTT. As protein: CASSDRSIAGTGELFF.

The sample holds a few counts of this clonotype. V gene TRBV20-1 combines with J gene TRBJ1-5, with TRBD1 as a possible D gene (5 bases). The CDR3 extends over 17 amino acids. V dropped 3 bases and J dropped 0 bases, with 18 bases sitting between them. The germline CDR1 and CDR2 sequences are DFQATT and SNEGSKA (reference sequence). The CDR3 sequence is CSASSGTAPYSNQPQHF. The CDR3 DNA reads as TGCAGTGCTAGTTCCGGGACTGCTCCGTATAGCAATCAGCCCCAGCATTTT.

This clonotype was counted ten times or more. V usage is TRBV20-1 and J usage is TRBJ2-3, with D perhaps matching TRBD2 (5 bases). Germline CDR1 is DFQATT and CDR2 is SNEGSKA (reference sequence). The CDR3 totals 15 residues. Trimming removed 5 bases at V and 0 bases at J, with 15 bases between. CDR3 protein: CSAFSWTSSTDTQYF. The CDR3 DNA reads TGCAGTGCTTTTAGCTGGACTTCTAGCACAGATACGCAGTATTTT.

This clonotype has ten or more counts. The chain carries TRBV29-1 and TRBJ1-6; weak D call: TRBD1 (5 bases). CDR1 and CDR2 (germline): SQVTM, ANQGSEA. The CDR3 has 17 amino acids. Trimming took 4 bases from V and 0 from J, leaving 16 bases between them. The CDR3 coding sequence is TGCAGCGTTGCTTGGCAGGGCGACCTCTCCTATAATTCACCCCTCCACTTT. This codes for CSVAWQGDLSYNSPLHF.

This clonotype was detected many times. J is TRBJ2-1 and V is TRBV27; D ambiguous. From germline, CDR1 is MNHEY and CDR2 SMNVEV (reference sequence). V gave up 5 bases and J gave up 8 bases, with 16 bases separating them. The length of the CDR3 is 14 residues. CDR3 coding DNA: TGTGCCAGCAGTCCACTCACCGTCGTCCATGAGCAGTTCTTC. It encodes CASSPLTVVHEQFF.

This clonotype was recorded at least ten times. The chain combines TRBV7-8 with TRBJ2-1, with TRBD2 matching over 8 bases. Germline V lookup: CDR1 SGHVS, CDR2 FQNEAQ. After removal of 5 bases from V and 4 bases from J, the junction contained 19 bases not matched to a gene. The CDR3 is 19 residues long. The CDR3 DNA sequence: TGTGCCAGCAGCCCGCCCCTAGCGGGCCCTCTCAGCCCTTACAATGAGCAGTTCTTC. It codes for CASSPPLAGPLSPYNEQFF.

At least ten counts were recorded for this clonotype. J is TRBJ2-1 and V is TRBV10-3; D gene ambiguous. V was cut by 10 bases and J by 8 bases, with 15 bases left in between. The CDR3 length is 12 residues. CDR1 ENHRY and CDR2 SYGVKD come from the germline V gene. The CDR3 loop reads CATSSPTDEQFF. CDR3 bases: TGTGCCACCTCCAGCCCTACGGATGAGCAGTTCTTC.

This clonotype was seen ten or more times. The V call is TRBV7-9, the J call TRBJ2-7; 8 bases are a match to TRBD1. CDR1 is SEHNR and CDR2 is FQNEAQ in the germline V gene (reference sequence). The CDR3 is 15 residues long. V dropped 4 bases and J dropped 6; count of bases not matched to a gene: 11. The CDR3 nucleotides read TGTGCCAGCAGCTCATCCGGGACAGGTTGGTTCGAGCAGTACTTC. Translation: CASSSSGTGWFEQYF.

In its sample, this clonotype was seen many times. This rearrangement joins TRBV5-1 to TRBJ2-7; the D is unclear. Germline V lookup: CDR1 SGHRS, CDR2 YFSETQ. The CDR3 has 16 residues. V was pared by 0 bases and J by 3 bases, with 16 bases between. DNA for the CDR3: TGCGCCAGCAGCTTGGATTCATCGGTGTCCCTCTACGAGCAGTACTTC. Translated: CASSLDSSVSLYEQYF.

This clonotype was seen many times. The chain joins TRBV28 to TRBJ1-5; TRBD1 matches at 8 bases. CDR1 MDHEN and CDR2 SYDVKM come from the germline V gene. J gave up 4 bases and V 6 bases, and 8 bases lay outside the gene matches. CDR3 size: 15 residues. This CDR3 reads CASRKGQEINQPQHF. In DNA, the CDR3 is TGTGCCAGCAGGAAGGGACAGGAGATAAATCAGCCCCAGCATTTT.

Many counts were recorded for this clonotype. The rearrangement links TRBV5-1 to TRBJ2-6; D might be TRBD1 (6 bases). CDR1 and CDR2 from the germline V gene are SGHRS and YFSETQ. The V end was cut by 4 bases, the J end by 4 bases, with 9 bases between. The CDR3 is 14 residues long. The CDR3 DNA follows: TGCGCCAGCAGCACAGGGTTCGGGGCCAACGTCCTGACTTTC. It encodes CASSTGFGANVLTF.

The chain has TRBV4-1 and TRBJ2-5; 9 nucleotides agree with TRBD2. Germline values: CDR1 MGHRA, CDR2 YSYEKL. CDR3 length: 15 residues. The junction had 7 bases not matched to a gene; V was cut back by 4 bases and J by 4 bases. CDR3 sequence: CASSPFSGRGETQYF. Written as DNA, the CDR3 is TGCGCCAGCAGCCCCTTTAGCGGGAGAGGAGAGACCCAGTACTTC.

This clonotype was seen repeatedly, ten times or more. The chain combines TRBV11-3 with TRBJ2-1, with D unresolved. The germline V gene encodes CDR1 SGHNT and CDR2 YENEEA. The V gene lost 5 bases and the J gene lost 7 bases, with 18 bases spanning the gap. The CDR3 loop spans 15 amino acids. Written as DNA, the CDR3 is TGTGCCAGCAGCCCTGACCTGCGATGGTGGAATGAGCAGTTCTTC. It is translated as CASSPDLRWWNEQFF.

The rearrangement links TRBV3-1 to TRBJ2-6; D may be TRBD1 (5 bases). The CDR3 consists of 17 residues. Trimming removed 8 bases from V and 2 bases from J, with 19 bases in between. Germline V gene data show CDR1 as LGHDT and CDR2 as YNNKEL (reference sequence). CDR3 loop: CASCPGQGSTGANVLTF. DNA for the CDR3: TGTGCCAGCTGCCCCGGGCAGGGCTCTACTGGGGCCAACGTCCTGACTTTC. Combining the CDR3 with reference TRBV3-1 and TRBJ2-6 gives the whole variable domain DTAVSQTPKYLVTQMGNDKSIKCEQNLGHDTMYWYKQDSKKFLKIMFSYNNKELIINETVPNRFSPKSPDKAHLNLHINSLELGDSAVYFCASCPGQGSTGANVLTFGAGSRLTVL.

This clonotype was seen ten or more times. The genes are TRBV4-3 and TRBJ2-7; TRBD1 aligns across 8 bases. V shed 3 bases and J 2 bases; nucleotides not matched to a gene: 9. This CDR3 has 16 residues. Germline V gene lookup returns CDR1 LGHNA and CDR2 YSLEER. The CDR3 reads CASSQGLQGGAYEQYF. For the CDR3, the DNA is TGCGCCAGCAGCCAGGGGCTACAGGGGGGTGCCTACGAGCAGTACTTC.

The chain uses TRBV6-5 and TRBJ2-2; TRBD2 matches 7 bases. The ends lost 0 bases at V and 1 base at J; junction bases unmatched: 8. Germline V lookup: CDR1 MNHEY, CDR2 SVGAGI. The CDR3 runs to 18 residues. DNA of the CDR3: TGTGCCAGCAGTTACTCCTTTCGACTAGCAGAGAACACCGGGGAGCTGTTTTTT. Translation gives CASSYSFRLAENTGELFF.

CDR3 DNA sequence: TGCAGTGAGCTTCGGGACGGAGACATTCAGTACTTC. Translation: CSELRDGDIQYF. The J gene is TRBJ2-4, the V gene TRBV20-1; D possibly uses TRBD1 or TRBD2 (5 bases each). Looked up from germline, CDR1 is DFQATT and CDR2 is SNEGSKA (reference sequence). The CDR3 consists of 12 residues. V was clipped by 7 bases and J by 8 bases, with 15 bases between them.

Note on this clonotype: One base away lies a much larger clone, so this may be a sequencing read error. DNA for the CDR3: TGTGCCAGCAGTGCTAGCGGGTATTACACTGAAGCTATCTTT. Its protein is CASSASGYYTEAIF. The rearrangement links TRBV12-3 or TRBV12-4 to TRBJ1-1; D unclear. CDR3 length: 14 residues.